According to its frequency, the clone carrying this TCR beta chain is medium-sized. Its antigen is unknown. Tens of thousands of genome equivalents of blood DNA were amplified for TRB. TRB rearrangements were amplified by touch-down multiplex PCR with mixed TRB-A/B primers. TCRdb reanalyzed the multiplex PCR reads, giving one entry per CDR3 protein sequence and no DNA. Its clone listing holds about 3,800 distinct CDR3 sequences. This CDR3 contains 13 residues. The sample originates from a study of T cell clusters in autoimmune cytopenias. Looking at the study overall: Per sample, median TRB depth was approximately 47,000 reads, yielding a median about 2,000 distinct clonotypes.

Study results and limitations: TRB repertoire shifts in secondary cytopenia and chronic lymphocytic leukemia mostly reflected lymphoma, not autoimmunity. No experiment has yet validated the function of the T cell clusters defined in silico.

The J gene is TRBJ2-7, the V gene TRBV12-3 or TRBV12-4; TCRdb indicates TRBD2, and absent DNA this call remains unverified. Sequencing used peripheral blood. This TCR was sampled from a human donor with an autoimmune cytopenia or autoimmune hepatitis (not recorded which). The CDR3 reads CASSTGTRGEQYF.